Detailed here is one T cell receptor beta chain. Its binding antigen is unknown. An end of the junction does not agree with germline; a read error may underlie this. Ophthalmopathy patients had moderately to severely active disease, with a Clinical Activity Score of 3 or more, a NOSPECS grade of 4 or more, and a disease duration of less than 3 months. Exclusion was applied to patients with uncontrolled infections, other autoimmune diseases, pregnancy or lactation. Clinical symptoms, serum thyroxine and TRAb, thyroid ultrasound, and orbital computed tomography formed the basis for the diagnoses. PBMCs were isolated from 10 ml of fresh peripheral blood by Ficoll-Paque density gradient centrifugation. Total RNA was extracted using Trizol reagent, and RNA quality was assessed on an Agilent 2100 Bioanalyzer. This sample is part of a study of T cells in Graves' hyperthyroidism and ophthalmopathy (dated by TCRdb to between 2018 and 2021). Background on the whole study: Peripheral blood samples were taken at the time of initial diagnosis, prior to any treatment. A discovery cohort of fewer than 110 patients, roughly 45 with Graves' ophthalmopathy and fewer than 65 with stable Graves' hyperthyroidism, was used to find distinguishing TCR V-J signatures. Whether ophthalmopathy could be predicted prospectively was tested in an independent validation cohort made up of some 20 hyperthyroidism patients plus 17 patients who later progressed to ophthalmopathy. The 100 discovery patients were divided at random into training and test sets in a 7:3 ratio. In about 6 Graves' hyperthyroidism patients, the study also compared T-cell repertoires from thyroid tissue with T-cell repertoires from blood. After blood sampling, hyperthyroidism patients were treated with methimazole at a starting dose of 30 mg daily, and ophthalmopathy patients were treated with high-dose intravenous methylprednisolone. TCR Vbeta CDR3 sequencing of some 140 peripheral blood samples (43 ophthalmopathy, about 75 hyperthyroidism and roughly 17 progressor patients) is reported in the paper.

Inclusive of the bounding cysteine and phenylalanine, the CDR3 is 15 residues long. The kept DNA is CDR3 alone, 45 bases in frame from the first base. CDR1 and CDR2 are drawn from the germline V gene (reference sequence): GTSNPN, SVGIG. The paper's findings and limits, for the study overall: No statistical method was used to fix the sample size in advance, and group allocation was not hidden from the investigators. In validation, the model predicted progression to ophthalmopathy a median of about 6.5 months before onset, with around 70% sensitivity and nearly 75% specificity. Ophthalmopathy was separated from stable hyperthyroidism by a 13 V-J signature model, with over 85% sensitivity and 81% to 82% specificity obtained in cross-validation and 80%/75% obtained in testing. Most expanded thyroid clonotypes (frequency above 0.001) were also found in blood, which suggests that blood repertoires may mirror thyroid immune responses.

Amplification of TCR beta CDR3 regions was carried out from RNA transcripts. A first-round RT-PCR of the TCR CDR3 used the HTBI primer set with the Qiagen OneStep RT-PCR kit. Libraries were constructed in a second round of multiplex PCR, after which size selection and purification were performed. The libraries were sequenced on an Illumina HiSeq2000 using paired-end 100 bp reads. Under the source paper's analysis protocol: Raw data were processed with SOAPnuke, discarding reads with adapters, uncalled bases, mean Phred below 15, or no exact constant-primer or identifier match. High-quality paired reads were merged using COPE v1.2.5, and each unique nucleotide sequence was defined as a clonotype. MiTCR v1.1 was used to align clonotypes to the IMGT TRBV, TRBD and TRBJ reference segments. Analysis was restricted to V-J combinations with a frequency above 0.0001, which covered 98% to 99.2% of repertoires. The TCS score was defined as the ratio of F50 (clonal expansion) to E x V (chaos), calculated using BLOSUM62-based TCRdist between CDR3 peptides within each V-J. Welch's t-statistics and random forest reduced just over 500 V-J features to 10 to 15, which were used in a naive Bayes classifier (R e1071). TCRdb applied fastp at Q25 and MiXCR to the public reads, then kept only in-frame beta chains. Entries are consolidated by CDR3 protein sequence, retaining the most common genes and DNA. The V and J calls and clone size come from TCRdb's table, not from the authors' own analysis. The sample table contains some 350,000 distinct CDR3 sequences; only one count was recorded for over 12% of them. The ten largest clones take up approximately 19% of the sample.

The sample comprised blood. This receptor was taken from a woman aged 60-70 years with Graves' ophthalmopathy. This sequence uses TRBV30 and TRBJ2-2; the D segment may tentatively be TRBD1 or TRBD2, each giving 5 matched bases. The CDR3 region: CSWSAEGTNTGELFF. Here is the DNA: TGTTCCTGGAGTGCTGAGGGGACGAACACCGGGGAGCTGTTTTTT.